This record concerns one TCR beta chain sequence. Antigen: not known. This sample is part of a study of T cells in localized non-small cell lung cancer. Only in-frame clones appear in the TCRdb table, and some are missing; sequencing was by immunoSEQ multiplex PCR. The sample lists fewer than 100,000 clones; approximately 80% were seen once. The germline V gene encodes CDR1 SGHTA and CDR2 FQGTGA. The length of the CDR3 is 16 residues. V was shortened by 4 bases and J by 2 bases, with 17 bases between the two germline ends. Study results and limitations: T cell clonality was highest in uninvolved adjacent lung, above tumor.

The clonotype was recovered from a female donor aged 60 or older with stage I lung adenocarcinoma. The chain uses TRBV7-3 and TRBJ1-2; a weak D match, TRBD1 (6 bases). The sample in question was peripheral blood, obtained before any cancer treatment. Here the CDR3 reads CASSSSGGRGNYGYTF. CDR3 DNA: TGTGCCAGCAGCTCTAGTGGGGGCAGGGGAAACTATGGCTACACCTTC. The variable domain in full, with the rest retrieved from reference TRBV7-3 and TRBJ1-2, is GAGVSQTPSNKVTEKGKYVELRCDPISGHTALYWYRQSLGQGPEFLIYFQGTGAADDSGLPNDRFFAVRPEGSVSTLKIQRTERGDSAVYLCASSSSGGRGNYGYTFGSGTRLTVV.